The 25 T cell receptor beta chains below come from one sample, sequenced in a study of STAT3 mutations in large granular lymphocyte leukemia. Whole-study results and caveats: Every T-LGLL patient had at least one immunodominant TCRbeta clonotype.

No antigens are known for them. Assay: immunoSEQ multiplex PCR; the TCRdb copy retains only in-frame clones and omits some. The table counts about 2,600 clones; approximately 88% lies in the top ten. The specimen sequenced was PBMCs. Receptors originate from a human donor with T large granular lymphocyte leukemia. The donor label of this sample is uncertain. Some clones in this sample may be carry-over from other donors' samples.

Regarding this clone: Given the absence of the conserved phenylalanine or tryptophan at the CDR3 end, a read error is likely. Because the CDR3's place on the DNA is in doubt, the DNA is left out and the CDR3 is given as listed by TCRdb. The chain recombines TRBV7-2 with TRBJ1-2; the D segment call TRBD1 is taken from the table without a DNA check. The germline V gene encodes CDR1 SGHTA and CDR2 FQGNSA. Counting both end residues, the CDR3 totals 11 amino acids. The chain's CDR3 is CASSFGQAYWG.

Frequency places this clone as medium-sized. The conserved phenylalanine or tryptophan is not found at the CDR3 terminus, so this likely reflects a read error. The DNA is left out, because the CDR3 cannot be placed on it with certainty; the CDR3 is given as TCRdb lists it. The J gene is TRBJ2-4, the V gene TRBV28; the table's D call, TRBD2, was not checked against the DNA. From germline, CDR1 is MDHEN and CDR2 SYDVKM. The CDR3 spans 12 amino acids, including both terminal residues. The CDR3 sequence: CASSPLRGVINI.

A note on this clone: No conserved phenylalanine or tryptophan is present at the end of the CDR3, so a read error is the likely explanation. Because the CDR3's place on the DNA is in doubt, the DNA is left out and the CDR3 is given as listed by TCRdb. The chain couples TRBV10-1 to TRBJ2-1; TRBD2 is the table's D call, not checked against the DNA. CDR1 WNHNN and CDR2 SYGVQD come from the germline V gene (reference sequence). The length of the CDR3 is 11 amino acids, counting both ends. CDR3 loop: CASSPSGRAEG.

About this clone itself: The CDR3 end shows no conserved phenylalanine or tryptophan, and so a read error is likely. The limits of the CDR3 on the DNA are not certain, so only TCRdb's listed CDR3 is given. The chain joins TRBV2 to TRBJ1-5; TRBD1 is the table's D call and was not checked against the DNA. CDR1 and CDR2 (germline): SNHLY, FYNNEI. From its first to its last residue, the CDR3 has 12 amino acids. CDR3 loop: CASSENRNSNQP.

A word on this clone: The CDR3 end shows no conserved phenylalanine or tryptophan, and so a read error is likely. It is unclear where the CDR3 begins or ends on the DNA, so no DNA is shown, and the CDR3 is as TCRdb lists it. The gene calls are TRBV2 and TRBJ1-5; TRBD1, the D gene given by the table, was not confirmed from the DNA. The CDR3 totals 11 residues, both ends included. Germline V gene data show CDR1 as SNHLY and CDR2 as FYNNEI. The CDR3 spells CASALGRGLQP.

Concerning this clone itself: It is likely a read error, because the conserved phenylalanine at the end of the CDR3 is missing. It is unclear where the CDR3 begins or ends on the DNA, so no DNA is shown, and the CDR3 is as TCRdb lists it. The CDR3 reads CASSLGEGLRTDT. The rearrangement links TRBV7-6 to TRBJ2-3; the tabulated D call, TRBD1, remains unverified against the DNA. Counting both end residues, the CDR3 totals 13 amino acids. CDR1 is SGHVS and CDR2 is FNYEAQ in the germline V gene.

A word on this clone: This likely comes from a read error, as the CDR3 has no conserved phenylalanine or tryptophan at its end. The DNA is omitted, as the CDR3 cannot be located on it reliably, and the CDR3 follows TCRdb's listing. The chain joins TRBV5-1 to TRBJ2-3; TRBD1 is the table's D call, not checked against the DNA. The CDR3 has 13 amino acids, counting both end residues. CDR1 SGHRS and CDR2 YFSETQ come from the germline V gene. CDR3 region: CASARARQLSTDT.

According to its frequency, this clone is medium-sized (0.01 to 0.1%). The missing conserved phenylalanine or tryptophan at the end of this CDR3 makes a read error likely. It is unclear where the CDR3 begins or ends on the DNA, so no DNA is shown, and the CDR3 is as TCRdb lists it. The CDR3 loop is CASTPLRGSNQP. The chain carries TRBV19 and TRBJ1-5. Germline CDR1 LNHDA, CDR2 SQIVND (reference sequence). The CDR3 is 12 residues long, counting both termini.

Note on this clone: Because it lacks the conserved phenylalanine or tryptophan at the end, this CDR3 is likely a read error. Because the CDR3's place on the DNA is in doubt, the DNA is left out and the CDR3 is given as listed by TCRdb. The rearrangement uses TRBV2 and TRBJ2-1; the D call in the table, TRBD2, was not verified against the DNA. The CDR3 numbers 11 amino acids, ends counted. The germline gives CDR1 SNHLY, CDR2 FYNNEI. CDR3 protein: CAGTSAGGVNE.

About this clone itself: This is likely a read error, given that the CDR3 carries no conserved phenylalanine or tryptophan at its end. No DNA is shown, since the ends of the CDR3 on it are uncertain; the CDR3 is the one TCRdb lists. The chain employs TRBV7-9 and TRBJ1-1; TRBD1 reflects the table's D call only, with no check against the DNA. The germline gives CDR1 SEHNR, CDR2 FQNEAQ (reference sequence). With termini counted, the CDR3 has 11 amino acids. The CDR3 spells CASSLEVGRTE.

Concerning this clone: This is likely a read error, given that the CDR3 carries no conserved phenylalanine or tryptophan at its end. No DNA is shown, since the ends of the CDR3 on it are uncertain; the CDR3 is the one TCRdb lists. The rearrangement links TRBV10-2 to TRBJ2-3; the table's D call of TRBD1 was not tested on the DNA. Looked up from germline, CDR1 is WSHSY and CDR2 is SAAADI. Inclusive of both ends, the CDR3 amounts to 13 amino acids. The CDR3 reads CASSVLGADNWGT.

As concerns this clone: No conserved phenylalanine or tryptophan ends this CDR3, so it is likely a read error. The DNA is omitted, as the CDR3 cannot be located on it reliably, and the CDR3 follows TCRdb's listing. The V call is TRBV5-1, the J call TRBJ1-3. Germline V gives CDR1 SGHRS, CDR2 YFSETQ. The CDR3 is 13 residues long, ends included. CDR3 amino acids: CASSPQDSLSGNT.

Points on this clone: The final CDR3 position lacks the conserved phenylalanine or tryptophan, pointing to a likely read error. The limits of the CDR3 on the DNA are not certain, so only TCRdb's listed CDR3 is given. CDR3 region: CASSPPRGNE. The chain joins TRBV5-4 to TRBJ2-1; the table's D call TRBD2 went unverified against the DNA. The CDR3 length equals 10 residues, ends included. The germline V gene has CDR1 SGHNT and CDR2 YYREEE (reference sequence).

Worth noting for this clone: Without the conserved terminal phenylalanine or tryptophan, this CDR3 likely stems from a read error. No DNA is shown, since the ends of the CDR3 on it are uncertain; the CDR3 is the one TCRdb lists. The chain joins TRBV7-3 to TRBJ2-1; the table's TRBD2 call for D was not verified on the DNA. The CDR3 is 10 residues long, ends included. CDR1 SGHTA and CDR2 FQGTGA come from the germline V gene. The CDR3 region is CASSYGSGNE.

This clone is called medium-sized based on its frequency. It is likely a read error, because the conserved phenylalanine at the end of the CDR3 is missing. The DNA is left out, because the CDR3 cannot be placed on it with certainty; the CDR3 is given as TCRdb lists it. This chain links TRBV13 with TRBJ2-1; the table's D gene call, TRBD1, was not cross checked with the DNA. With termini counted, the CDR3 has 13 amino acids. Looked up from germline, CDR1 is PRHDT and CDR2 is FYEKMQ (reference sequence). The CDR3 spells CASSPPDSSSYNE.

Comments on this clone: The CDR3 end shows no conserved phenylalanine or tryptophan, and so a read error is likely. The DNA is omitted, as the CDR3 cannot be located on it reliably, and the CDR3 follows TCRdb's listing. The chain uses TRBV20-1 and TRBJ2-4; TRBD2, the table's D call, lacks a check against the DNA. The CDR3 has 10 residues if both end residues are counted. The V gene's germline CDR1 is DFQATT and CDR2 SNEGSKA (reference sequence). CDR3 amino acids: CSARATRGNI.

A word on this clone: It is likely a read error, because the conserved phenylalanine at the end of the CDR3 is missing. Because the CDR3's place on the DNA is in doubt, the DNA is left out and the CDR3 is given as listed by TCRdb. This chain links TRBV19 with TRBJ1-2; TRBD1, the table's D call, lacks a check against the DNA. 9 amino acids form the CDR3, both terminal residues included. Germline V gene sequence: CDR1 LNHDA, CDR2 SQIVND (reference sequence). CDR3 sequence: CASSIRGSG.

A note on this clone: The CDR3 does not end in the conserved phenylalanine or tryptophan, so this is likely a read error. No DNA is shown, since the ends of the CDR3 on it are uncertain; the CDR3 is the one TCRdb lists. The J gene is TRBJ1-2, the V gene TRBV6-1; the table calls TRBD1, which could not be checked here. Germline V CDR1 and CDR2: MNHNS, SASEGT. Inclusive of both ends, the CDR3 amounts to 12 amino acids. The CDR3 protein is CASSEADRINYG.

With regard to this clone: Because the CDR3 is missing its conserved closing phenylalanine or tryptophan, this is likely a read error. No DNA is shown, since the ends of the CDR3 on it are uncertain; the CDR3 is the one TCRdb lists. The CDR3 loop is CASEGSYE. V and J are TRBV7-9 and TRBJ2-7; the table's D call, TRBD1, has no DNA check behind it. The CDR3 contains 8 residues when both ends are counted. Germline CDR1 is SEHNR and CDR2 is FQNEAQ (reference sequence).

Note on this clone: As the CDR3 is not closed by the conserved phenylalanine or tryptophan, this likely results from a read error. The limits of the CDR3 on the DNA are not certain, so only TCRdb's listed CDR3 is given. The chain recombines TRBV16 with TRBJ1-5. Germline lookup yields CDR1 KGHSY and CDR2 FQNENV. The CDR3 numbers 9 amino acids, ends counted. The CDR3 region is CASSQSNQP.

Of note for this clone: This CDR3 fails to terminate in the conserved phenylalanine or tryptophan, so it likely reflects a read error. It is unclear where the CDR3 begins or ends on the DNA, so no DNA is shown, and the CDR3 is as TCRdb lists it. The rearrangement joins TRBV20-1 to TRBJ2-1; the table's D call, TRBD1, has no DNA check behind it. Germline CDR1 reads DFQATT; CDR2 reads SNEGSKA (reference sequence). The CDR3 is 13 residues long, ends included. CDR3 residues: CSARETGGRSYNE.

A remark on this clone: The CDR3 end shows no conserved phenylalanine or tryptophan, and so a read error is likely. No DNA is shown, since the ends of the CDR3 on it are uncertain; the CDR3 is the one TCRdb lists. V usage is TRBV13 and J usage is TRBJ2-3; TRBD2, the table's D call, was not compared with the DNA. The length of the CDR3 is 14 amino acids, counting both ends. Germline lookup yields CDR1 PRHDT and CDR2 FYEKMQ (reference sequence). CDR3 sequence: CASTRGLAGGLTDT.

A note on this clone: The CDR3 does not close with the conserved phenylalanine or tryptophan, likely indicating a read error. The limits of the CDR3 on the DNA are not certain, so only TCRdb's listed CDR3 is given. J is TRBJ2-5 and V is TRBV7-2; the table assigns TRBD1, which was not confirmed against the DNA. The germline V gene encodes CDR1 SGHTA and CDR2 FQGNSA. From its first to its last residue, the CDR3 has 9 amino acids. CDR3 protein: CASGQGPET.

On this clone itself: It is likely a read error, because the conserved phenylalanine at the end of the CDR3 is missing. The DNA is left out, because the CDR3 cannot be placed on it with certainty; the CDR3 is given as TCRdb lists it. This chain links TRBV19 with TRBJ2-3; the D call of TRBD2 is as the table states it, not checked on the DNA. The germline V gene encodes CDR1 LNHDA and CDR2 SQIVND (reference sequence). The CDR3 length equals 17 residues, ends included. The CDR3 spells CASSSFGAGTSAKYRDT.

A note on this clone: This CDR3 is missing its conserved last phenylalanine or tryptophan, likely due to a read error. No DNA is shown, since the ends of the CDR3 on it are uncertain; the CDR3 is the one TCRdb lists. The chain is built from TRBV19 and TRBJ2-7; TRBD1, the table's D call, was not compared with the DNA. CDR1 LNHDA and CDR2 SQIVND come from the germline V gene (reference sequence). Counting both end residues, the CDR3 totals 9 amino acids. Here the CDR3 reads CASGGPPYE.